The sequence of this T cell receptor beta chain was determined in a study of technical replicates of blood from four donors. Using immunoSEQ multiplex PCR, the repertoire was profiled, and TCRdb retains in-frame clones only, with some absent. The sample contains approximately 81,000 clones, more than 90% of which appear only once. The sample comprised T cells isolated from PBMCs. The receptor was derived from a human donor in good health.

CDR3 in amino acids: CASSYPDTRNTGELFF. The CDR3 DNA is TGTGCCAGCAGTTACCCCGATACACGGAACACCGGGGAGCTGTTTTTT. The genes are TRBV6-5 and TRBJ2-2; D remains ambiguous. The germline V and J ends were trimmed by 2 bases and 1 base, with 11 bases remaining between them. The CDR3 spans 16 residues. The germline CDR1 and CDR2 sequences are MNHEY and SVGAGI.